These 17 T cell receptor beta chains came from one sample sequenced in a study of blood T cell repertoires in COVID-19. Sequencing used immunoSEQ multiplex PCR; TCRdb keeps in-frame clones, though not all of them. The sample contains around 83,000 clones, 85% to 90% of which appear only once. Sequences were obtained from peripheral blood. These TCRs come from a woman in her seventies with acute or convalescent COVID-19.

This chain joins TRBV6-5 and TRBJ2-1, with 10 bases identical to TRBD1. The V segment lost 7 bases and the J segment 9 bases; nucleotides outside the gene matches: 12. This CDR3 has 15 residues. Per germline, CDR1 MNHEY and CDR2 SVGAGI. CDR3 coding DNA: TGTGCCAGCACCCAAAGGGGACAGGGGATTGGTGAGCAGTTCTTC. It encodes CASTQRGQGIGEQFF.

This clone showed up just once. This chain joins TRBV5-8 and TRBJ1-4; TRBD1 aligns across 7 bases. CDR1 SGHTS and CDR2 YDEGEE come from the germline V gene. V shed 4 bases, J shed 5 bases, and the junction held 8 bases outside the gene matches. The CDR3 extends over 15 amino acids. DNA of the CDR3: TGTGCCAGCAGCAGACAGGGAGTGTCGAATGAAAAACTGTTTTTT. Translation: CASSRQGVSNEKLFF. Combining the CDR3 with reference TRBV5-8 and TRBJ1-4 gives the whole variable domain EAGVTQSPTHLIKTRGQQATLRCSPISGHTSVYWYQQALGLGLQFLLWYDEGEERNRGNFPPRFSGRQFPNYSSELNVNALELEDSALYLCASSRQGVSNEKLFFGSGTQLSVL.

The chain carries TRBV11-2 and TRBJ2-1, with 8 bases lining up with TRBD1. This CDR3 region has 17 residues. With 0 bases clipped from V and 0 bases from J, the junction kept 4 bases outside the gene matches. CDR1 is SGHAT and CDR2 is FQNNGV in the germline V gene. The CDR3 is CASSLETGTGSYNEQFF. CDR3 DNA: TGTGCCAGCAGCTTAGAAACCGGGACAGGCTCCTACAATGAGCAGTTCTTC.

The gene calls are TRBV6-4 and TRBJ2-3; 9 bases line up with TRBD2. Germline V lookup: CDR1 MRHNA, CDR2 SNTAGT. The junction had 5 bases not matched to a gene; V was cut back by 6 bases and J by 1 base. The CDR3 spans 15 residues. DNA for the CDR3: TGTGCCAGCAGAATCGGCGGGGGGGGCACAGATACGCAGTATTTT. Residues: CASRIGGGGTDTQYF.

The chain has TRBV3-1 (or the pseudogene TRBV3-2) and TRBJ2-2; 8 bases align to TRBD2. The V gene's germline CDR1 is LGHDT and CDR2 YNNKEL (reference sequence). The CDR3 extends over 14 amino acids. Germline trimming cut 4 bases from V and 4 bases from J; bases unmatched to any gene: 2. The CDR3 DNA sequence: TGTGCCAGCAGCCCGCTAGCGGGCACCGGGGAGCTGTTTTTT. It encodes CASSPLAGTGELFF.

The table lists this clone with a count of one. The chain joins TRBV5-4 to TRBJ1-2; D is possibly TRBD1 (5 bases). The CDR3 length is 14 residues. Germline V gene sequence: CDR1 SGHNT, CDR2 YYREEE (reference sequence). V was clipped by 0 bases and J by 4 bases, with 10 bases between them. CDR3 coding DNA: TGTGCCAGCAGCTTGGTCCAGGGTACCTATGGCTACACCTTC. Translated, it gives CASSLVQGTYGYTF.

The chain is built from TRBV5-4 and TRBJ2-7; the match to TRBD1 covers 8 bases. Unmatched junction bases numbered 0, after V lost 2 bases and J lost 2 bases. Germline V gene lookup returns CDR1 SGHNT and CDR2 YYREEE (reference sequence). This CDR3 region has 13 residues. CDR3 nucleotide sequence: TGTGCCAGCAGCTTACAGGGGGCCTACGAGCAGTACGTC. This translates into CASSLQGAYEQYV.

V usage is TRBV9 and J usage is TRBJ2-2, with TRBD2 as a possible D gene (6 bases). Germline CDR1 reads SGDLS; CDR2 reads YYNGEE. This CDR3 comprises 16 residues. Trimming took off 3 bases at V and 8 bases at J, with 20 bases between the two ends. CDR3 sequence: CASSAGGYWERGELFF. In nucleotides, the CDR3 is TGTGCCAGCAGCGCCGGGGGTTATTGGGAGAGAGGGGAGCTGTTTTTT.

V gene TRBV19 combines with J gene TRBJ1-1; the D gene is possibly TRBD1 (6 bases). The CDR3 length is 16 residues. Germline CDR1 and CDR2: LNHDA and SQIVND (reference sequence). V was cut by 5 bases and J by 5 bases, with 21 bases left in between. CDR3 amino acids: CASSLDGRGGRTEAFF. The CDR3 DNA sequence: TGTGCCAGTAGTTTGGATGGGCGTGGGGGCCGGACTGAAGCTTTCTTT. Supplemented by reference TRBV19 and TRBJ1-1, the full variable domain reads DGGITQSPKYLFRKEGQNVTLSCEQNLNHDAMYWYRQDPGQGLRLIYYSQIVNDFQKGDIAEGYSVSREKKESFPLTVTSAQKNPTAFYLCASSLDGRGGRTEAFFGQGTRLTVV.

The V gene is TRBV28, the J gene TRBJ1-5; TRBD1 is a possible D gene (5 bases). Trimming took off 0 bases at V and 7 bases at J, with 19 bases between the two ends. Looked up from germline, CDR1 is MDHEN and CDR2 is SYDVKM. This CDR3 is built from 17 residues. The CDR3: CASSLWGGAPSEQPQHF. In DNA form, the CDR3 reads TGTGCCAGCAGTTTATGGGGCGGGGCCCCCTCGGAGCAGCCCCAGCATTTT.

V and J are TRBV27 and TRBJ2-1, with a tentative D call TRBD2 (7 bases). This CDR3 comprises 15 residues. The V end was cut by 3 bases, the J end by 8 bases, with 17 bases between. Germline CDR1 is MNHEY and CDR2 is SMNVEV (reference sequence). CDR3 residues: CASSFGGLNGDEQFF. The CDR3 DNA reads as TGTGCCAGCAGTTTCGGGGGGCTGAACGGGGATGAGCAGTTCTTC.

The chain recombines TRBV7-8 with TRBJ2-7; perhaps TRBD1 as D (6 bases). V lost 3 bases, J lost 3 bases, and 21 bases lay in between. CDR1 is SGHVS and CDR2 is FQNEAQ in the germline V gene. This CDR3 is built from 17 residues. Here the CDR3 reads CASSLGQTWENYYEQYV. The CDR3 DNA follows: TGTGCCAGCAGCTTGGGACAAACCTGGGAAAACTACTACGAGCAGTACGTC.

This sequence joins TRBV6-5 and TRBJ2-3; 9 bases agree with TRBD2. CDR3 length: 15 amino acids. J lost 0 bases, V lost 4 bases, and 2 bases had no gene match. CDR1 and CDR2 from the germline V gene are MNHEY and SVGAGI. The CDR3 bases are TGTGCCAGCAGTTTACTAGCGGGCAGCACAGATACGCAGTATTTT. Its protein product is CASSLLAGSTDTQYF.

This clone was detected once. This chain uses TRBV30 with TRBJ1-2, with 8 bases that match TRBD1. V lost 1 base to trimming and J lost 5 bases; unmatched junction nucleotides: 3. CDR3 length equals 13 residues. Germline CDR1 and CDR2: GTSNPN and SVGIG (reference sequence). The CDR3 sequence: CAWSAGTGYGYTF. CDR3 coding DNA: TGTGCCTGGAGTGCCGGGACAGGTTATGGCTACACCTTC.

This clone was counted only a few times. The chain joins TRBV19 to TRBJ1-5, with D perhaps matching TRBD1 (5 bases). The length of the CDR3 is 16 residues. The ends were cut back, 2 bases at V and 6 bases at J, with 17 bases in the middle. Germline V gene sequence: CDR1 LNHDA, CDR2 SQIVND (reference sequence). CDR3 coding DNA: TGTGCCAGTAGTATACCTCCCGCAGGGCGTCGTCAGCCCCAGCATTTT. Protein product: CASSIPPAGRRQPQHF. Supplemented by reference TRBV19 and TRBJ1-5, the full variable domain reads DGGITQSPKYLFRKEGQNVTLSCEQNLNHDAMYWYRQDPGQGLRLIYYSQIVNDFQKGDIAEGYSVSREKKESFPLTVTSAQKNPTAFYLCASSIPPAGRRQPQHFGDGTRLSIL.

The J gene is TRBJ2-1, the V gene TRBV5-1; a possible D gene is TRBD2 (5 bases). Trimming stripped 2 bases from V and 5 bases from J, with 14 bases between. Germline V lookup: CDR1 SGHRS, CDR2 YFSETQ. CDR3 length equals 15 residues. The CDR3 loop reads CASSLTSYGHNEQFF. In DNA, the CDR3 is TGCGCCAGCAGCTTAACTAGTTATGGCCACAATGAGCAGTTCTTC.

This chain uses TRBV6-5 with TRBJ1-4, with D uncertain. Germline V gene sequence: CDR1 MNHEY, CDR2 SVGAGI. V gave up 4 bases and J gave up 0 bases, with 9 bases separating them. This CDR3 has 15 residues. CDR3 protein: CASSSRGATNEKLFF. The CDR3 DNA is TGTGCCAGCAGTTCACGAGGAGCAACTAATGAAAAACTGTTTTTT.